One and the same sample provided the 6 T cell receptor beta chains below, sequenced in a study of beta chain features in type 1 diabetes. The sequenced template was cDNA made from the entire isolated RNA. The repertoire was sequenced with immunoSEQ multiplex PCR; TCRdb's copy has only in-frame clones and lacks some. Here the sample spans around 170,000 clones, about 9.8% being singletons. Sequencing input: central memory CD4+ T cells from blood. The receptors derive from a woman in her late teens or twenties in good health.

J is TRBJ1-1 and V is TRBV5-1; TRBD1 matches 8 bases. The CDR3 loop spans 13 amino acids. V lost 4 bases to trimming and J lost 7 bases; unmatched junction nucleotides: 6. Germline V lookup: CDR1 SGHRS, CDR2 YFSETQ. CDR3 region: CASSTGQGVEAFF. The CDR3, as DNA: TGCGCCAGCAGCACCGGACAGGGCGTTGAAGCTTTCTTT.

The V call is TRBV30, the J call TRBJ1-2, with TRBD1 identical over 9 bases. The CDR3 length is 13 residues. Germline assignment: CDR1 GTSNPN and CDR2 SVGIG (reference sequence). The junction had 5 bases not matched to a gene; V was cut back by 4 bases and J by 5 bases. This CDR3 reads CAWNRQGGYGYTF. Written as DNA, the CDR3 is TGTGCCTGGAATAGACAGGGGGGGTATGGCTACACCTTC. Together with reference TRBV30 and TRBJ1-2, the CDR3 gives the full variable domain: SQTIHQWPATLVQPVGSPLSLECTVEGTSNPNLYWYRQAAGRGLQLLFYSVGIGQISSEVPQNLSASRPQDRQFILSSKKLLLSDSGFYLCAWNRQGGYGYTFGSGTRLTVV.

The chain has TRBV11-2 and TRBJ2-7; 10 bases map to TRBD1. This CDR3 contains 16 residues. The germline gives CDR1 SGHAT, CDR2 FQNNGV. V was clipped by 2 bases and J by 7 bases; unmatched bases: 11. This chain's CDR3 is CASSLWTSGQGIEQYF. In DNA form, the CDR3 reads TGTGCCAGCAGCTTATGGACATCGGGACAGGGGATAGAGCAGTACTTC.

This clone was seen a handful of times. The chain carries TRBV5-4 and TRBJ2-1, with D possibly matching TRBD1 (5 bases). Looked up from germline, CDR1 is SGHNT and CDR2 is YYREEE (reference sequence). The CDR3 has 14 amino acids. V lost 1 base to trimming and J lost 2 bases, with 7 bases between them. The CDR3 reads CASSLQGPYNEQFF. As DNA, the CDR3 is TGTGCCAGCAGCTTGCAGGGCCCCTACAATGAGCAGTTCTTC. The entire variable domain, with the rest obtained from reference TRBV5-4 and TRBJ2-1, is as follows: ETGVTQSPTHLIKTRGQQVTLRCSSQSGHNTVSWYQQALGQGPQFIFQYYREEENGRGNFPPRFSGLQFPNYSSELNVNALELDDSALYLCASSLQGPYNEQFFGPGTRLTVL.

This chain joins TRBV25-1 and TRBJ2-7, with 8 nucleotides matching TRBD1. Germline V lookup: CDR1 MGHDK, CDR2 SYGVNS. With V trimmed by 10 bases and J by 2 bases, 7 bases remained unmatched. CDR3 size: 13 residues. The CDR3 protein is CATVGQETYEQYF. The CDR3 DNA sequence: TGTGCCACCGTGGGACAGGAGACCTACGAGCAGTACTTC.

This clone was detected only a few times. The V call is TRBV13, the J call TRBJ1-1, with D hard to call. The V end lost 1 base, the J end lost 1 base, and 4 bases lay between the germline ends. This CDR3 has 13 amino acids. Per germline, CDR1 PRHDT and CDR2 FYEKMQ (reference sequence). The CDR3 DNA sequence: TGTGCCAGCAGCTTAGACTGGAACACTGAAGCTTTCTTT. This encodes CASSLDWNTEAFF.